The entry below describes one TCR beta chain. CDR1 and CDR2 from the germline V gene are MDHEN and SYDVKM. Losses at the gene ends were 11 bases for V and 6 bases for J; bases not matched to a gene: 8. The CDR3 length is 13 residues. The library targeted TCRbeta and was prepared with unique molecular identifiers. TCRdb reprocessed the PCR reads with MiXCR, giving one entry per CDR3 protein. This table holds about a million distinct CDR3 sequences, roughly 29% found once. The data belong to a study of T-cell reconstitution after alpha-beta-depleted transplantation in children. The sample here was PBMCs, mostly from graft donor cells, taken 360 days after TCRalphabeta/CD19-depleted stem cell transplant. The source is a boy under two years old who had a stem cell transplant for SCID, so the T cells may come from the graft donor. The chain links TRBV28 to TRBJ2-2, with 8 bases lining up with TRBD1. The CDR3 DNA reads as TGTGCCGGGCTGACAGGGGAGGCCGGGGAGCTGTTTTTT. It codes for CAGLTGEAGELFF.